Listed below are T cell receptor beta chains from one sample, sequenced in a study of CD8 T cells in ankylosing spondylitis. MiXCR was run by TCRdb on the 5' RACE reads, yielding one entry per CDR3 protein. Of approximately 250,000 distinct CDR3 sequences in the sample, around 32% were seen once. The sample comprised blood, either unsorted or a sorted T cell fraction (not recorded which). All receptors derive from a male donor with ankylosing spondylitis or in good health (not recorded which). The CDR3 runs from the conserved cysteine through the conserved F or W. The order of the fields is clone size, V gene, J gene, D gene, CDR3 DNA, CDR3 protein. A D gene is named only where the DNA matches it firmly. Clone size appears in some rows only: once, few, many, or a class for an expanded clone.

clone size: NA; V gene: TRBV29-1; J gene: TRBJ1-3; D gene: NA; CDR3 DNA: TGCAGCGTTGAGCAGGCTGGAAACACCATATATTTT; CDR3 protein: CSVEQAGNTIYF
clone size: NA; V gene: TRBV12-3/TRBV12-4; J gene: TRBJ1-5; D gene: NA; CDR3 DNA: TGTGCCAGCAGCCTAAGTTTTGGACGGAGTAATCAGCCCCAGCATTTT; CDR3 protein: CASSLSFGRSNQPQHF
clone size: NA; V gene: TRBV29-1; J gene: TRBJ2-5; D gene: TRBD1; CDR3 DNA: TGCAGCGTTGAGTCGGGACAGGGCCAAGAGACCCAGTACTTC; CDR3 protein: CSVESGQGQETQYF
clone size: few; V gene: TRBV12-3/TRBV12-4; J gene: TRBJ2-7; D gene: TRBD1; CDR3 DNA: TGTGCCAGCAGTTTTGAGGGACAGCTACACTACGAGCAGTACTTC; CDR3 protein: CASSFEGQLHYEQYF
clone size: NA; V gene: TRBV6-5; J gene: TRBJ1-1; D gene: NA; CDR3 DNA: TGTGCCAGCAGTTACCAGGGGAACACTGAAGCTTTCTTT; CDR3 protein: CASSYQGNTEAFF
clone size: NA; V gene: TRBV10-3; J gene: TRBJ2-1; D gene: NA; CDR3 DNA: TGTGCCATCAGTGATGTTACAGGGATGGAGCAGTTCTTC; CDR3 protein: CAISDVTGMEQFF
clone size: NA; V gene: TRBV6-1; J gene: TRBJ1-1; D gene: NA; CDR3 DNA: TGTGCCAGCAGTCGCAAGAGGACAGCCGCGAACACTGAAGCTTTCTTT; CDR3 protein: CASSRKRTAANTEAFF
clone size: NA; V gene: TRBV19; J gene: TRBJ1-2; D gene: TRBD1; CDR3 DNA: TGTGCCAGTTCCCCGGGAGAGGGGGCGAGGTTTTATGGCTACACCTTC; CDR3 protein: CASSPGEGARFYGYTF
clone size: NA; V gene: TRBV20-1; J gene: TRBJ1-1; D gene: TRBD1; CDR3 DNA: TGCAGTGCTCCCGGACAGGGGCGGACTGAAGCTTTCTTT; CDR3 protein: CSAPGQGRTEAFF
clone size: NA; V gene: TRBV6-1; J gene: TRBJ1-6; D gene: NA; CDR3 DNA: TGTGCCAGCAGGAAGGGGGGGAGGATTTCACCCCTCCACTTT; CDR3 protein: CASRKGGRISPLHF
clone size: few; V gene: TRBV6-1; J gene: TRBJ2-7; D gene: TRBD1; CDR3 DNA: TGTGCCAGCAGGCAACAGGGGTCGCCTGGCGAGCAGTACTTC; CDR3 protein: CASRQQGSPGEQYF
clone size: NA; V gene: TRBV12-3/TRBV12-4; J gene: TRBJ1-4; D gene: NA; CDR3 DNA: TGTGCCAGCAGTCCATCCGCCCTAGGGGAAAAACTGTTTTTT; CDR3 protein: CASSPSALGEKLFF
clone size: NA; V gene: TRBV29-1; J gene: TRBJ1-4; D gene: TRBD1; CDR3 DNA: TGCAGCGCCGGGACAGGGAGTGACGAAAAACTGTTTTTT; CDR3 protein: CSAGTGSDEKLFF
clone size: NA; V gene: TRBV20-1; J gene: TRBJ2-7; D gene: NA; CDR3 DNA: TGCAGTGCTAGGCAGCAGGGGGGCGAGCAGTACTTC; CDR3 protein: CSARQQGGEQYF
clone size: NA; V gene: TRBV20-1; J gene: TRBJ1-6; D gene: TRBD1; CDR3 DNA: TGCAGTGCACATTCAGGGGGTACTTCCTATAATTCACCCCTCCACTTT; CDR3 protein: CSAHSGGTSYNSPLHF